This T cell receptor beta chain was found in a study of blood T cell repertoires in COVID-19 (dated by TCRdb to 2020 to 2021). In terms of the full investigation: Collaborator samples came from the United States, Italy and Spain and covered acute and convalescent phases of COVID-19. HLA class I and class II types, where available, came from metadata supplied by the sample provider rather than from assay-based typing. Subjects who had been exposed to COVID-19, were actively infected with it, or had recovered from it provided the deeply sampled blood TCRbeta repertoires that made up the dataset. The samples were drawn from two sources: the first 160 participants of the ongoing ImmuneRACE study, and 1,000 to 1,500 subjects contributed by 6 global collaborators. The repertoires were made available in a free public database intended to serve as a resource for research on the immune response to SARS-CoV-2. A de-identified subject ID, COVID-19 status, age in years and sex were almost always included in the sample metadata. The material from the prospective study consisted of cDNA or gDNA derived from T cells, B-cell-depleted T cells, or PBMCs. The research as a whole found: How much clinical and demographic metadata was included differed by source and by participant, and the metadata was provided uncurated.

This clone was counted only a few times. There is no known antigen for this receptor. Base-call qualities are not available, and no considerably larger clone is one nucleotide away. TCRbeta CDR3 regions were amplified from genomic DNA using the immunoSEQ Assay, a bias-controlled multiplex PCR. Per the authors' processing: The number of nucleated cells in each sample was estimated from the amplification of reference gene primers within the assay. Sequence reads were collapsed and filtered to measure the absolute abundance of every unique TCRbeta CDR3 rearrangement. For each sample, productive Simpson clonality was calculated by taking the square root of Simpson's diversity index across productive rearrangements. Imported from immuneACCESS, the table was reduced by TCRdb to in-frame sequences with V and J called. These copies leave out some clones; in studies compared against another copy, an unresolved V gene accounts for under half, and the cause of the remainder is not known. The V and J calls and clone size were taken over from that table, and D and trimming were inferred from the DNA. The sample has about 210,000 clones on record, approximately 81% of them singletons. The ten largest clonotypes hold 8.5% to 10% of the sample.

Participants in the prospective study were aged roughly 18 to 100 years, lived in about two dozen United States geographic areas, and enrolled through a virtual design. Cohort assignment in the prospective study relied on participant-reported clinical history from a screening survey and a study questionnaire. In the prospective study, mobile phlebotomists collected whole blood, serum and a nasopharyngeal or oropharyngeal swab from each participant. Additional blood draws and questionnaires over an approximately 2-month period could optionally be provided by prospective study participants. Prospective study blood samples were shipped either frozen or at room temperature before DNA extraction. V is pruned by 4 bases and J by 6 bases, leaving 6 bases of the junction without a gene match. CDR3 length: 14 amino acids, cysteine to phenylalanine. Of all the DNA, just the CDR3 is kept, 42 bases in frame from base 1. The germline V gene supplies CDR1 SGHNT and CDR2 YENEEA.

The sequenced material came from PBMCs or T cells enriched from blood (not recorded which). The sequence links TRBV11-3 to TRBJ1-2, with 9 bases aligning to TRBD1. The TCR comes from a woman in her 50s with acute COVID-19. CDR3 reads: CASSSRTGEHGYTF. The nucleotide sequence reads TGTGCCAGCAGCTCACGGACAGGGGAGCATGGCTACACCTTC.